A selection of T cell receptor beta chains follows, all from one sample in a study of blood T cells in healthy people across ages. TCRdb recomputed calls from the 5' RACE reads with MiXCR, one row per CDR3 protein. The sample lists roughly 1.5 million distinct CDR3 sequences; 40% to 45% were seen once. Sample: blood. These receptors all stem from a woman aged 18-29 years in good health. CDR3s include the opening cysteine and the closing phenylalanine or tryptophan. Fields, in order: V gene, clone size, D gene, J gene, CDR3 protein, CDR3 DNA. The D gene is left open where the match is weak. Clone size is shown for a subset of rows, as once, few, many or a class of expanded clone.

v_call: TRBV27
clone_size: many
d_call: -
j_call: TRBJ2-3
cdr3_aa: CASSPGTYTQYF
cdr3_nt: TGTGCCAGCAGTCCCGGGACCTATACGCAGTATTTT

v_call: TRBV20-1
clone_size: many
d_call: TRBD1
j_call: TRBJ1-2
cdr3_aa: CSAKDRNYGYTF
cdr3_nt: TGCAGTGCAAAGGACAGGAACTATGGCTACACCTTC

v_call: TRBV4-1
clone_size: few
d_call: -
j_call: TRBJ1-4
cdr3_aa: CASSARLGALEKLFF
cdr3_nt: TGCGCCAGCAGCGCAAGATTGGGGGCGCTTGAAAAACTGTTTTTT

v_call: TRBV7-2
clone_size: -
d_call: TRBD2
j_call: TRBJ2-1
cdr3_aa: CASSFDSGTYNEQFF
cdr3_nt: TGTGCCAGCAGCTTCGATAGCGGGACGTACAATGAGCAGTTCTTC

v_call: TRBV6-6
clone_size: -
d_call: TRBD2
j_call: TRBJ2-3
cdr3_aa: CASRGLAGLADTQYF
cdr3_nt: TGTGCCAGCAGGGGACTAGCGGGACTCGCAGATACGCAGTATTTT

v_call: TRBV20-1
clone_size: few
d_call: TRBD2
j_call: TRBJ2-1
cdr3_aa: CSARDRLAGTYNEQFF
cdr3_nt: TGCAGTGCTAGAGATAGACTAGCGGGAACCTACAATGAGCAGTTCTTC

v_call: TRBV4-3
clone_size: few
d_call: -
j_call: TRBJ2-3
cdr3_aa: CASSQDRMGADTQYF
cdr3_nt: TGCGCCAGCAGCCAAGATCGAATGGGAGCAGATACGCAGTATTTT

v_call: TRBV20-1
clone_size: -
d_call: -
j_call: TRBJ2-6
cdr3_aa: CSAQEGGSSGANVLTF
cdr3_nt: TGCAGTGCCCAGGAGGGGGGGAGCTCTGGGGCCAACGTCCTGACTTTC

v_call: TRBV21-1
clone_size: -
d_call: -
j_call: TRBJ1-2
cdr3_aa: CASSKARDRWGDYGYTF
cdr3_nt: TGTGCCAGCAGCAAAGCCAGGGACAGGTGGGGGGACTATGGCTACACCTTC

v_call: TRBV7-2
clone_size: few
d_call: -
j_call: TRBJ2-5
cdr3_aa: CASSLRAGESSQYF
cdr3_nt: TGTGCCAGCAGCTTAAGGGCAGGGGAGTCGTCCCAGTACTTC

v_call: TRBV27
clone_size: few
d_call: -
j_call: TRBJ2-1
cdr3_aa: CASGYSGYNEQFF
cdr3_nt: TGTGCCAGCGGCTATAGCGGATACAATGAGCAGTTCTTC

v_call: TRBV6-2/TRBV6-3
clone_size: -
d_call: -
j_call: TRBJ2-7
cdr3_aa: CASSYSFQYEQYF
cdr3_nt: TGTGCCAGCAGTTACTCTTTTCAGTACGAGCAGTACTTC

v_call: TRBV20-1
clone_size: -
d_call: -
j_call: TRBJ2-5
cdr3_aa: CSANRNLETQYF
cdr3_nt: TGCAGTGCGAACAGGAATCTAGAGACCCAGTACTTC

v_call: TRBV28
clone_size: -
d_call: TRBD2
j_call: TRBJ2-3
cdr3_aa: CASSPSGLAGGTDTQYF
cdr3_nt: TGTGCCAGCAGTCCTTCGGGACTAGCGGGAGGTACAGATACGCAGTATTTT

v_call: TRBV15
clone_size: few
d_call: -
j_call: TRBJ1-2
cdr3_aa: CATSRADYNYGYTF
cdr3_nt: TGTGCCACCAGCAGAGCCGACTATAACTATGGCTACACCTTC

v_call: TRBV7-9
clone_size: -
d_call: TRBD1
j_call: TRBJ1-2
cdr3_aa: CASSFGTGGRGYTF
cdr3_nt: TGTGCCAGCAGCTTTGGTACAGGGGGCAGAGGCTACACCTTC

v_call: TRBV7-9
clone_size: few
d_call: TRBD1
j_call: TRBJ2-7
cdr3_aa: CASSAPGQMTYEQYF
cdr3_nt: TGTGCCAGCAGCGCTCCGGGACAGATGACCTACGAGCAGTACTTC

v_call: TRBV21-1
clone_size: few
d_call: -
j_call: TRBJ2-7
cdr3_aa: CASSKEKAEQYF
cdr3_nt: TGTGCCAGCAGCAAAGAAAAGGCCGAGCAGTACTTC

v_call: TRBV6-6
clone_size: -
d_call: -
j_call: TRBJ2-4
cdr3_aa: CASSPSGYIQYF
cdr3_nt: TGTGCCAGCAGCCCATCAGGGTACATTCAGTACTTC

v_call: TRBV27
clone_size: -
d_call: -
j_call: TRBJ1-4
cdr3_aa: CASGVGEKLFF
cdr3_nt: TGTGCCAGCGGGGTCGGGGAAAAACTGTTTTTT

v_call: TRBV6-5
clone_size: few
d_call: -
j_call: TRBJ2-7
cdr3_aa: CASQGQGSYEQYF
cdr3_nt: TGTGCCAGCCAAGGACAAGGGTCCTACGAGCAGTACTTC

v_call: TRBV10-3
clone_size: -
d_call: -
j_call: TRBJ2-3
cdr3_aa: CAIARTASTDTQYF
cdr3_nt: TGTGCCATCGCGAGGACAGCTAGCACAGATACGCAGTATTTT

v_call: TRBV7-9
clone_size: once
d_call: -
j_call: TRBJ2-3
cdr3_aa: CASSPTGTHSTDTQYF
cdr3_nt: TGTGCCAGCAGCCCCACCGGGACACACAGCACAGATACGCAGTATTTT

v_call: TRBV6-5
clone_size: -
d_call: -
j_call: TRBJ2-6
cdr3_aa: CASGSSSSGANVLTF
cdr3_nt: TGTGCCAGCGGGTCGTCCTCCTCTGGGGCCAACGTCCTGACTTTC

v_call: TRBV4-2
clone_size: -
d_call: -
j_call: TRBJ1-1
cdr3_aa: CASSQDPRSRALMNTEAFF
cdr3_nt: TGTGCCAGCAGCCAAGATCCCCGGTCCCGAGCATTAATGAACACTGAAGCTTTCTTT

v_call: TRBV7-2
clone_size: -
d_call: -
j_call: TRBJ1-2
cdr3_aa: CASSLAGPQYGYTF
cdr3_nt: TGTGCCAGCAGCTTAGCGGGCCCTCAGTATGGCTACACCTTC

v_call: TRBV30
clone_size: few
d_call: -
j_call: TRBJ1-2
cdr3_aa: CAWRRVSFGYGYTF
cdr3_nt: TGTGCCTGGAGGAGAGTCTCATTCGGCTATGGCTACACCTTC

v_call: TRBV20-1
clone_size: -
d_call: TRBD2
j_call: TRBJ2-7
cdr3_aa: CSARASGSLSSYEQYF
cdr3_nt: TGCAGTGCTAGGGCTAGCGGGAGCCTTAGCTCCTACGAGCAGTACTTC

v_call: TRBV14
clone_size: -
d_call: -
j_call: TRBJ1-2
cdr3_aa: CASSQDLGGDYTF
cdr3_nt: TGTGCCAGCAGCCAAGATCTGGGAGGGGACTACACCTTC

v_call: TRBV2
clone_size: few
d_call: TRBD1
j_call: TRBJ1-2
cdr3_aa: CASTRTGTLKGYTF
cdr3_nt: TGTGCCAGCACCAGGACAGGGACGCTAAAAGGCTACACCTTC

v_call: TRBV28
clone_size: -
d_call: -
j_call: TRBJ2-7
cdr3_aa: CASRATGDPYEQYF
cdr3_nt: TGTGCCAGCAGGGCGACAGGTGACCCCTACGAGCAGTACTTC

v_call: TRBV29-1
clone_size: -
d_call: -
j_call: TRBJ2-3
cdr3_aa: CSVEVTTDTQYF
cdr3_nt: TGCAGCGTTGAAGTAACTACAGATACGCAGTATTTT

v_call: TRBV24-1
clone_size: few
d_call: TRBD2
j_call: TRBJ2-1
cdr3_aa: CATSDLPSGRWNEQFF
cdr3_nt: TGTGCCACCAGTGATTTGCCTAGCGGGAGGTGGAATGAGCAGTTCTTC

v_call: TRBV7-2
clone_size: -
d_call: -
j_call: TRBJ1-1
cdr3_aa: CASSTRGGTTEAFF
cdr3_nt: TGTGCCAGCAGCACACGCGGAGGAACCACTGAAGCTTTCTTT

v_call: TRBV7-2
clone_size: -
d_call: TRBD1
j_call: TRBJ1-5
cdr3_aa: CASSLFTGGGQPQHF
cdr3_nt: TGTGCCAGCAGCTTATTCACAGGGGGCGGCCAGCCCCAGCATTTT

v_call: TRBV3-1
clone_size: -
d_call: -
j_call: TRBJ2-7
cdr3_aa: CASSRGTFSGDEQYF
cdr3_nt: TGTGCCAGCAGCCGGGGGACTTTCAGTGGGGACGAGCAGTACTTC

v_call: TRBV12-3/TRBV12-4
clone_size: -
d_call: -
j_call: TRBJ2-3
cdr3_aa: CASRLQGGVRTDTQYF
cdr3_nt: TGTGCCAGCAGACTGCAGGGGGGCGTGCGCACGGATACGCAATATTTT

v_call: TRBV20-1
clone_size: -
d_call: -
j_call: TRBJ1-3
cdr3_aa: CSASPTTVTGNTIYF
cdr3_nt: TGCAGTGCTAGTCCAACAACAGTCACTGGAAACACCATATATTTT

v_call: TRBV7-2
clone_size: -
d_call: TRBD1
j_call: TRBJ1-5
cdr3_aa: CASSLWTGVSNQPQHF
cdr3_nt: TGTGCCAGCAGCTTGTGGACAGGGGTTAGCAATCAGCCCCAGCATTTT

v_call: TRBV28
clone_size: -
d_call: TRBD1
j_call: TRBJ1-5
cdr3_aa: CASSFRDRGRRQPQHF
cdr3_nt: TGTGCCAGCAGTTTCCGGGACAGGGGGCGTAGGCAGCCCCAGCATTTT

v_call: TRBV5-1
clone_size: -
d_call: -
j_call: TRBJ2-7
cdr3_aa: CASRRLEGPYEQYF
cdr3_nt: TGCGCCAGCAGACGACTGGAGGGTCCCTACGAGCAGTACTTC

v_call: TRBV27
clone_size: -
d_call: -
j_call: TRBJ2-6
cdr3_aa: CASTDSSGANVLTF
cdr3_nt: TGTGCCAGCACCGACTCCTCTGGGGCCAACGTCCTGACTTTC

v_call: TRBV29-1
clone_size: -
d_call: TRBD1
j_call: TRBJ1-4
cdr3_aa: CSAGDRVNEKLFF
cdr3_nt: TGCAGCGCAGGGGACAGGGTAAATGAAAAACTGTTTTTT

v_call: TRBV7-9
clone_size: -
d_call: -
j_call: TRBJ1-1
cdr3_aa: CASSERGADTEAFF
cdr3_nt: TGTGCCAGCAGCGAAAGGGGCGCGGACACTGAAGCTTTCTTT

v_call: TRBV27
clone_size: -
d_call: TRBD1
j_call: TRBJ1-4
cdr3_aa: CASSFTGTGKLFF
cdr3_nt: TGTGCCAGCAGTTTTACCGGGACAGGAAAACTGTTTTTT